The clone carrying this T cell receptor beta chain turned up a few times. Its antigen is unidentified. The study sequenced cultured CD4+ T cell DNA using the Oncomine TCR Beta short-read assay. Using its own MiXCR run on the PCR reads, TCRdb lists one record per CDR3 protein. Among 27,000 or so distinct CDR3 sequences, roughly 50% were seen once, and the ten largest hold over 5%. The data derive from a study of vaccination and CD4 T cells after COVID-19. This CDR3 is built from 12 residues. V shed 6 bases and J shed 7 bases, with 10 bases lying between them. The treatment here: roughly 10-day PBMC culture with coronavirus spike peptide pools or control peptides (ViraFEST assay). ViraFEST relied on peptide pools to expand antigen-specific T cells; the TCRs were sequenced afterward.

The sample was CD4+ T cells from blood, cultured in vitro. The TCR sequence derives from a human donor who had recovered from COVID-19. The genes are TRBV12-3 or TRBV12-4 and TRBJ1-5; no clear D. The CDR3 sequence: CASSHRGQPQHF. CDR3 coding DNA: TGTGCCAGCAGCCACAGAGGCCAGCCCCAGCATTTT.